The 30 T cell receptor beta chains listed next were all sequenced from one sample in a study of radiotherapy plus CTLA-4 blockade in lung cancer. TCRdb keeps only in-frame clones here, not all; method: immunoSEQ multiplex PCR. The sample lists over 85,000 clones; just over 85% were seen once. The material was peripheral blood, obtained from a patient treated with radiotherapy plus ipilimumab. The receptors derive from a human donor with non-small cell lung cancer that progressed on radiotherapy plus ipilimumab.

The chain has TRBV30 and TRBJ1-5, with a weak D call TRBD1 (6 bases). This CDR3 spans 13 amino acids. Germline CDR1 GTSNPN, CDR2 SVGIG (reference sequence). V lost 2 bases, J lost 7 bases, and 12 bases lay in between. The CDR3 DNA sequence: TGTGCCTGGAGTAGGGGGGAGGAGCAGCCCCAGCATTTT. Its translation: CAWSRGEEQPQHF.

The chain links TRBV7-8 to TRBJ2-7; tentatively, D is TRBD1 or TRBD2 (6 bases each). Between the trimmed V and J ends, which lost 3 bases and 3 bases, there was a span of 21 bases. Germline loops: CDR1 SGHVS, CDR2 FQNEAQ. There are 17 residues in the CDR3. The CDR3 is CASSFGLGQMGLYEQYF. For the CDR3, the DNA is TGTGCCAGCAGCTTTGGGCTTGGACAGATGGGACTCTACGAGCAGTACTTC.

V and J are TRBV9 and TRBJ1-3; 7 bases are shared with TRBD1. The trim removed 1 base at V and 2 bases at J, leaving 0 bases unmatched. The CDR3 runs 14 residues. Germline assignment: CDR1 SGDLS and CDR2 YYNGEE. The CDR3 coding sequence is TGTGCCAGCAGCGTACAGGGGGCTGGAAACACCATATATTTT. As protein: CASSVQGAGNTIYF.

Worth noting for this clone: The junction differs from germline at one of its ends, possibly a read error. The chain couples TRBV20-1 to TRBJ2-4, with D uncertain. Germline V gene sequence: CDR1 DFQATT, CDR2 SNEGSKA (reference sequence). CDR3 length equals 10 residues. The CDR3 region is CSASKDIQYF. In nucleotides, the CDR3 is TGCAGTGCCTCCAAAGACATTCAGTACTTC.

CDR3 region: CSVAGAGTGELFF. The DNA for the CDR3 is TGCAGCGTTGCGGGCGCGGGCACCGGGGAGCTGTTTTTT. The chain uses TRBV29-1 and TRBJ2-2, with D possibly matching TRBD2 (5 bases). Germline V CDR1 and CDR2: SQVTM, ANQGSEA. Trimming shortened V by 4 bases and J by 4 bases, and 10 bases separated the two germline ends. The length of the CDR3 is 13 residues.

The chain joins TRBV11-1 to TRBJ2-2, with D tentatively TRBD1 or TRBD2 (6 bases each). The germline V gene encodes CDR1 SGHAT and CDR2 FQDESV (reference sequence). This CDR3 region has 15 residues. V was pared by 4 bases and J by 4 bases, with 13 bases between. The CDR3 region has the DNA TGTGCCAGCAGCTGGGGGGCAGGCCCCACCGGGGAGCTGTTTTTT. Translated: CASSWGAGPTGELFF.

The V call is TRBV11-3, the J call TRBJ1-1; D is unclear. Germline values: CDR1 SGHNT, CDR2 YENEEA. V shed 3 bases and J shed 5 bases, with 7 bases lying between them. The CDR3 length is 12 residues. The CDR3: CASSFSSTEAFF. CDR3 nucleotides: TGTGCCAGCAGCTTTTCGTCTACTGAAGCTTTCTTT.

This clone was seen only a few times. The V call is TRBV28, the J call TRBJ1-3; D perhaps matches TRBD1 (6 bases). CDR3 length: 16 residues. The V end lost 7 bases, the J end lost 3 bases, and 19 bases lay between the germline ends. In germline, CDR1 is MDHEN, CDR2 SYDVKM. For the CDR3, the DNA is TGTGCCAGCACAGGCCTAGTGGGGGCTGATGGAAACACCATATATTTT. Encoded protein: CASTGLVGADGNTIYF.

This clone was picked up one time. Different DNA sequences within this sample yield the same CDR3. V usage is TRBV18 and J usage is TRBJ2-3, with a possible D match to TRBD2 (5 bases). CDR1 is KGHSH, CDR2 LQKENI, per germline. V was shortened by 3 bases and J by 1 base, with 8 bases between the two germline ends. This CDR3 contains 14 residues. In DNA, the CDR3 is TGTGCCAGCTCACCCCTAGCAGGCACAGATACGCAGTATTTT. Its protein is CASSPLAGTDTQYF.

The DNA for the CDR3 is TGTGCCAGCAGCCAAGGTCAGGGCTTGCGAAACATTCAGTACTTC. Amino acid sequence: CASSQGQGLRNIQYF. The chain joins TRBV14 to TRBJ2-4, with D tentatively TRBD1 (5 bases). This CDR3 spans 15 amino acids. Between the trimmed V and J ends, which lost 1 base and 6 bases, there was a span of 13 bases. Germline values: CDR1 SGHDN, CDR2 FVKESK.

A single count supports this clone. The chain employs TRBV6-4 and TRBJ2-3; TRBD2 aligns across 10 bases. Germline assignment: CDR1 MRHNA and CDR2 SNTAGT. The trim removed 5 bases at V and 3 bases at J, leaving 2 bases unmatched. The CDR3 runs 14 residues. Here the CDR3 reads CASSLAGETDTQYF. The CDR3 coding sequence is TGTGCCAGCAGTCTAGCGGGAGAGACAGATACGCAGTATTTT.

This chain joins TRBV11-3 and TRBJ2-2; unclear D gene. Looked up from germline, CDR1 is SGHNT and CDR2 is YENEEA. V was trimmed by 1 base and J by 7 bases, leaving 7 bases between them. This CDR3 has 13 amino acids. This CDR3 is CASSLVVYGELFF. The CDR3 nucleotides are TGTGCCAGCAGCTTAGTAGTATACGGGGAGCTGTTTTTT. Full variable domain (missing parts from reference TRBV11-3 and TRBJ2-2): EAGVVQSPRYKIIEKKQPVAFWCNPISGHNTLYWYLQNLGQGPELLIRYENEEAVDDSQLPKDRFSAERLKGVDSTLKIQPAELGDSAVYLCASSLVVYGELFFGEGSRLTVL.

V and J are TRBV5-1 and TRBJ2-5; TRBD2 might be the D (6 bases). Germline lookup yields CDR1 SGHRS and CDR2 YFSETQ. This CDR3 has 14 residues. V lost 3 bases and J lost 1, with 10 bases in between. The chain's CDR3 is CASSSEGGQETQYF. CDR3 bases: TGCGCCAGCAGCTCTGAGGGAGGCCAAGAGACCCAGTACTTC.

The CDR3 nucleotides read TGTGCCAGCAGTGATTCTGGGACAGTAGAAGAGACCCAGTACTTC. Amino acid sequence: CASSDSGTVEETQYF. This chain uses TRBV2 with TRBJ2-5; 7 bases match TRBD1. The CDR3 is 15 residues long. Germline V CDR1 and CDR2: SNHLY, FYNNEI. V was clipped by 3 bases and J by 3 bases; unmatched bases: 7.

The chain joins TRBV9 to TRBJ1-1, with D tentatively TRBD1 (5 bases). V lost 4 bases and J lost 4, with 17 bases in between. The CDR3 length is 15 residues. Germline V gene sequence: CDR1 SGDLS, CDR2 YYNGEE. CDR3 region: CASSPMGGRGTEAFF. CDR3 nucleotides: TGTGCCAGCAGCCCCATGGGGGGGAGGGGCACTGAAGCTTTCTTT.

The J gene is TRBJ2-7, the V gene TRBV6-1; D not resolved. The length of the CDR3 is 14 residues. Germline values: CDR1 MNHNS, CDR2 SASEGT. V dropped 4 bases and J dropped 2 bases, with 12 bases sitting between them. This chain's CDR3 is CASSAWLGTYEQYF. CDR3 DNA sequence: TGTGCCAGCAGTGCATGGCTAGGAACCTACGAGCAGTACTTC.

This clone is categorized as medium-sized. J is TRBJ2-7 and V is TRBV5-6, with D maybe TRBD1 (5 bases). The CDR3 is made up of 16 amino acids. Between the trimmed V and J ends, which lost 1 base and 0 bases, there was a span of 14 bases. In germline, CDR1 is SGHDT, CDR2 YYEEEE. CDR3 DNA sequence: TGTGCCAGCAGCTTGTACAGGCCGTACCTCTCCTACGAGCAGTACTTC. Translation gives CASSLYRPYLSYEQYF.

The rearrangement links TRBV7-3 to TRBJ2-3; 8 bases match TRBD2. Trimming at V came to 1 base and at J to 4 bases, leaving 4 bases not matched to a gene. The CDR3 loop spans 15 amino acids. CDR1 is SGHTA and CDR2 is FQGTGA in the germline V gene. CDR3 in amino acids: CASSLNRAGADTQYF. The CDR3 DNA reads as TGTGCCAGCAGCTTAAACAGAGCGGGAGCAGATACGCAGTATTTT.

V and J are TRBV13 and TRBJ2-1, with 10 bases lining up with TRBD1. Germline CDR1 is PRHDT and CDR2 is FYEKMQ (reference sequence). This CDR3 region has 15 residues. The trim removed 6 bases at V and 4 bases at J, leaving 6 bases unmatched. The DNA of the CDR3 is TGTGCCAGCAGAGACGGACAGGGGGTTTACAATGAGCAGTTCTTC. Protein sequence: CASRDGQGVYNEQFF.

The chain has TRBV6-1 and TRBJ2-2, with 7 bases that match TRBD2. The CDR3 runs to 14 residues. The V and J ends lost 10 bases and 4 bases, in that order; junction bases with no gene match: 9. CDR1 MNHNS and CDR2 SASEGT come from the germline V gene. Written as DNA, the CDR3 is TGTGCCATCATGGGGGGGGTCCTCACCGGGGAGCTGTTTTTT. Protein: CAIMGGVLTGELFF.

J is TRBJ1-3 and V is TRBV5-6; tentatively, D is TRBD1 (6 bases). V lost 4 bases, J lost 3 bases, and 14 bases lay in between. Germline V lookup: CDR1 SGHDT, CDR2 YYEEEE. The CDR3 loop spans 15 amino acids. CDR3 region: CASSPRGPGGNTIYF. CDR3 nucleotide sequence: TGTGCCAGCAGCCCCCGGGGGCCTGGTGGAAACACCATATATTTT.

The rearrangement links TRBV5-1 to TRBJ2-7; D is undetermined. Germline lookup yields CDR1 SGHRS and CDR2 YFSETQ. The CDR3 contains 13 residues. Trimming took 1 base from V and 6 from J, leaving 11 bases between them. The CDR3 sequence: CASSLPSLPEQYF. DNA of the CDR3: TGCGCCAGCAGCTTGCCTAGTCTTCCCGAGCAGTACTTC.

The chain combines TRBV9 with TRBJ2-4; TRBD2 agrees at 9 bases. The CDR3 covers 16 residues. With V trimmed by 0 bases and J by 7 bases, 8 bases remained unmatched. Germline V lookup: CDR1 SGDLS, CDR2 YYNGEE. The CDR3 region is CASSVDWASGTNIQYF. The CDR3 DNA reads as TGTGCCAGCAGCGTAGATTGGGCTAGCGGGACGAACATTCAGTACTTC.

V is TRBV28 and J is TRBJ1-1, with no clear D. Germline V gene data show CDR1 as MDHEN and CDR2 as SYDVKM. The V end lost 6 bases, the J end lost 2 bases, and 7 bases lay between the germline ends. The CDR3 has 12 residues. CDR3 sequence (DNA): TGTGCCAGCAGAGCCCTAAACACTGAAGCTTTCTTT. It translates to CASRALNTEAFF.

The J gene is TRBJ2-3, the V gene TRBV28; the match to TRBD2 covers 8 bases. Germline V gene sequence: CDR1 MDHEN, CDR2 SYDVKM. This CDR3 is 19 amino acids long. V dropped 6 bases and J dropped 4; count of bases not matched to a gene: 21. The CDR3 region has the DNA TGTGCCAGCAGCACCCGAAGGATCAGCGGGAGAGCTTCGCCAGATACGCAGTATTTT. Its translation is CASSTRRISGRASPDTQYF.

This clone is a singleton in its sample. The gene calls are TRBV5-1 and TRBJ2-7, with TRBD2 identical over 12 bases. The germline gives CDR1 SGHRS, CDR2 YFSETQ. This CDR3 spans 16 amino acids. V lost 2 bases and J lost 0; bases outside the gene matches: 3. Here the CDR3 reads CASSFGLAGTSYEQYF. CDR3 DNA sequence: TGCGCCAGCAGCTTTGGACTAGCGGGGACCTCCTACGAGCAGTACTTC.

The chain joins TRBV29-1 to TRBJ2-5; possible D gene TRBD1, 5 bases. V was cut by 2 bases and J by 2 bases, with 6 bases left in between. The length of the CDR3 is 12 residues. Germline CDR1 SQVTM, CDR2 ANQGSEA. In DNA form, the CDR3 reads TGCAGCGTTGAACACAGGCAAGAGACCCAGTACTTC. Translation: CSVEHRQETQYF.

This chain's CDR3 is CASSLADWTRGTYEQYF. The DNA of the CDR3 is TGTGCCAGCAGCTTGGCGGACTGGACTAGGGGTACCTACGAGCAGTACTTC. The chain uses TRBV11-2 and TRBJ2-7; 7 positions agree with TRBD2. The CDR3 runs 17 residues. Trimming took 3 bases from V and 2 from J; bases not matched to a gene: 13. The germline V gene encodes CDR1 SGHAT and CDR2 FQNNGV.

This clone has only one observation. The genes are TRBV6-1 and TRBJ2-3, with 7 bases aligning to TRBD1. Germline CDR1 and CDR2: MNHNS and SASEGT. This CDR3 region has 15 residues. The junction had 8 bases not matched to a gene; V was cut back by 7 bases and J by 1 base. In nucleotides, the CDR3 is TGTGCCAGCACCTCCAGGGGGTCGGGCACAGATACGCAGTATTTT. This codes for CASTSRGSGTDTQYF.

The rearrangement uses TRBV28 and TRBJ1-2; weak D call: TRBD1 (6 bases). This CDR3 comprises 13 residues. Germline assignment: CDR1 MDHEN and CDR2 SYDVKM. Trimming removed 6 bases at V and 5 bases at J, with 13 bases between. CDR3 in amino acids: CASSENRAYGYTF. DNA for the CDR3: TGTGCCAGCAGCGAAAACAGGGCTTATGGCTACACCTTC.